This T cell receptor beta chain derives from a study of early T cells in non-severe SARS-CoV-2 infection. Background on the study: Sequencing targeted bulk RNA from unsorted whole blood, leaving chains unpaired.

Germline assignment: CDR1 SGHTA and CDR2 FQGNSA. CDR3 size: 13 residues. V lost 2 bases to trimming and J lost 0 bases, with 4 bases between them. The TCR library protocol attached unique molecular identifiers to the individual cDNA molecules. In TCRdb, the 5' RACE reads were re-called with MiXCR into one record per CDR3 protein. The sample carries just under 45,000 distinct CDR3 sequences, roughly a tenth recorded once. General study results and limits: Lookups in VDJdb leaned toward anti-spike CD8 responses and missed private and CD4 specificities.

This clonotype was detected many times. Its antigen is currently unknown. The chain uses TRBV7-2 and TRBJ2-5, with D unresolved. The material sequenced was whole blood. This receptor was obtained from an adult who was a healthcare worker with PCR-confirmed SARS-CoV-2 infection or an uninfected control (not recorded which). This chain's CDR3 is CASSLSNQETQYF. DNA of the CDR3: TGTGCCAGCAGCTTATCGAACCAAGAGACCCAGTACTTC.